The 18 T cell receptor beta chains in this list originate from one sample, sequenced in a study of T cell clusters in autoimmune cytopenias. TRB amplification used approximately 270 ng of peripheral blood genomic DNA. TRB rearrangements were amplified by touch-down multiplex PCR with mixed TRB-A/B primers. TCRdb derives one entry per CDR3 protein from the multiplex PCR reads, leaving out DNA. This table holds some 3,000 distinct CDR3 sequences. Sequenced sample: peripheral blood. These receptors were taken from a human donor with an autoimmune cytopenia or autoimmune hepatitis (not recorded which).

This clonotype is medium-sized by frequency. The chain is built from TRBV12-3 or TRBV12-4 and TRBJ1-6; as DNA is missing, the TRBD1 call by TCRdb cannot be tested. This CDR3 comprises 13 residues. The CDR3 protein is CASTTDRGSPLHF.

This clonotype is identified as medium-sized (0.01 to 0.1%) from frequency. The chain is built from TRBV19 and TRBJ1-2; TCRdb's D gene call, TRBD1, goes unchecked for lack of DNA. Germline-derived CDR1 and CDR2 are LNHDA and SQIVND (reference sequence). The CDR3 sequence is 15 residues long. CDR3 sequence reads: CASSSFSGARYGYTF.

This sequence joins TRBV7-2 and TRBJ1-6. CDR3 length equals 12 residues. The germline CDR1 and CDR2 sequences are SGHTA and FQGNSA. The CDR3 loop reads CASSLWGSPLHF. Drawing the rest from reference TRBV7-2 and TRBJ1-6, the complete variable domain is GAGVSQSPSNKVTEKGKDVELRCDPISGHTALYWYRQSLGQGLEFLIYFQGNSAPDKSGLPSDRFSAERTGGSVSTLTIQRTQQEDSAVYLCASSLWGSPLHFGNGTRLTVT.

The chain employs TRBV18 and TRBJ1-1. The CDR3 runs to 14 residues. Germline V gene sequence: CDR1 KGHSH, CDR2 LQKENI. The CDR3 loop is CASSYTERRTEAFF. The variable domain in full, completed from reference TRBV18 and TRBJ1-1, reads NAGVMQNPRHLVRRRGQEARLRCSPMKGHSHVYWYRQLPEEGLKFMVYLQKENIIDESGMPKERFSAEFPKEGPSILRIQQVVRGDSAAYFCASSYTERRTEAFFGQGTRLTVV.

This clonotype is labeled medium-sized based on frequency. The J gene is TRBJ1-6, the V gene TRBV6-5. This CDR3 region has 14 residues. Germline V gene sequence: CDR1 MNHEY, CDR2 SVGAGI. CDR3 residues: CASSYFGMNSPLHF.

This clonotype is medium-sized by frequency. The chain has TRBV12-3 or TRBV12-4 and TRBJ1-5; TCRdb picks TRBD1, but there is no DNA to check that call. This CDR3 has 19 amino acids. CDR3 region: CASSLGLAGGIWSNQPQHF.

This clonotype is labeled medium-sized based on frequency. The chain uses TRBV5-5 and TRBJ1-1; TCRdb picks TRBD1, but there is no DNA to check that call. The CDR3 totals 13 residues. Germline V gene data show CDR1 as SGHKS and CDR2 as YYEKEE (reference sequence). CDR3 residues: CASSLREYTEAFF.

The chain uses TRBV20-1 and TRBJ2-1; the D gene TCRdb calls, TRBD1, cannot be checked with no DNA. CDR3 length: 16 amino acids. CDR1 and CDR2 (germline): DFQATT, SNEGSKA (reference sequence). The CDR3 reads CSAEPGTADSYNEQFF.

This clonotype is deemed medium-sized by its frequency. The V and J genes are TRBV24-1 and TRBJ2-3; the D call of TRBD1 rests on TCRdb alone, since no DNA is present to check it. CDR1 is KGHDR and CDR2 is SFDVKD in the germline V gene. The CDR3 has 14 amino acids. CDR3 region: CATSVAGVADTQYF.

This clonotype is called medium-sized based on its frequency. The chain recombines TRBV19 with TRBJ2-7. The length of the CDR3 is 12 residues. Germline CDR1 is LNHDA and CDR2 is SQIVND (reference sequence). The CDR3 protein is CASSSDGGEQYF.

According to its frequency, this clonotype is medium-sized (0.01 to 0.1%). The genes are TRBV30 and TRBJ1-5. The CDR3 is 13 residues long. Germline CDR1 is GTSNPN and CDR2 is SVGIG (reference sequence). CDR3 sequence: CAWNSDSNQPQHF.

V is TRBV20-1 and J is TRBJ2-2. Germline assignment: CDR1 DFQATT and CDR2 SNEGSKA (reference sequence). The CDR3 is made up of 16 amino acids. The CDR3 is CSASIPGGPNTGELFF.

V usage is TRBV9 and J usage is TRBJ2-3. Germline V gives CDR1 SGDLS, CDR2 YYNGEE. This CDR3 is built from 15 residues. The CDR3 protein is CASSAEARGADTQYF.

This clonotype ranks as large (0.1 to 1%) in terms of frequency. CDR3 sequence reads: CASSPGTSGIYEQYF. This chain joins TRBV19 and TRBJ2-7; TCRdb designates TRBD2, a call that cannot be tested without DNA. The CDR3 runs 15 residues. Per the germline V gene, CDR1 is LNHDA and CDR2 is SQIVND (reference sequence). The variable domain in full, with the rest retrieved from reference TRBV19 and TRBJ2-7, is DGGITQSPKYLFRKEGQNVTLSCEQNLNHDAMYWYRQDPGQGLRLIYYSQIVNDFQKGDIAEGYSVSREKKESFPLTVTSAQKNPTAFYLCASSPGTSGIYEQYFGPGTRLTVT.

This clonotype ranks as medium-sized in terms of frequency. V usage is TRBV5-5 and J usage is TRBJ1-5. The CDR3 contains 15 residues. CDR1 is SGHKS and CDR2 is YYEKEE in the germline V gene (reference sequence). The CDR3 sequence is CASSLGLGSNQPQHF.

This chain links TRBV28 with TRBJ1-2; the D call from TCRdb, TRBD1, cannot be confirmed without DNA. The CDR3 consists of 14 residues. CDR1 and CDR2 (germline): MDHEN, SYDVKM. CDR3 region: CASVRGGLVDGYTF.

This chain uses TRBV29-1 with TRBJ2-7; the D gene TCRdb calls, TRBD1, cannot be checked with no DNA. Germline-derived CDR1 and CDR2 are SQVTM and ANQGSEA. This CDR3 region has 12 residues. CDR3 sequence reads: CSVSGQGYEQYF.

In terms of frequency, this clonotype is medium-sized. The CDR3 spells CASRRLAGTYEQYF. V and J are TRBV12-3 or TRBV12-4 and TRBJ2-7; TCRdb calls TRBD2, which cannot be checked without DNA. This CDR3 region has 14 residues.